The 22 T cell receptor beta chains below come from one sample, sequenced in a study of T-cell memory formation after mild COVID-19. TCRdb re-called the 5' RACE reads with MiXCR, one entry per CDR3 protein. The table records approximately 490,000 distinct CDR3 sequences, roughly 20% of them present only once. The sample taken for sequencing was PBMCs or a T cell subset sorted from them (not recorded which). All receptors come from an adult woman who had mild COVID-19 (a few samples of this study predate the infection). Cell type and time point are not known.

The rearrangement links TRBV18 to TRBJ2-7, with D tentatively TRBD1 (5 bases). Germline CDR1 is KGHSH and CDR2 is LQKENI. The CDR3 is 15 amino acids. Between the trimmed V and J ends, which lost 0 bases and 2 bases, there was a span of 11 bases. The CDR3 is CASSPPQGGTYEQYF. The CDR3 region has the DNA TGTGCCAGCTCACCACCGCAGGGCGGTACCTACGAGCAGTACTTC.

This clonotype appeared a few times. The chain has TRBV7-9 and TRBJ2-2, with 12 bases fitting TRBD2. The CDR3 runs 16 residues. The germline V gene has CDR1 SEHNR and CDR2 FQNEAQ (reference sequence). After removal of 4 bases from V and 4 bases from J, the junction contained 4 bases not matched to a gene. The CDR3 nucleotides are TGTGCCAGCAGCTACCCTAGCGGGAGGGCCACCGGGGAGCTGTTTTTT. This translates into CASSYPSGRATGELFF. Variable domain in full (rest from reference TRBV7-9 and TRBJ2-2): DTGVSQNPRHKITKRGQNVTFRCDPISEHNRLYWYRQTLGQGPEFLTYFQNEAQLEKSRLLSDRFSAERPKGSFSTLEIQRTEQGDSAMYLCASSYPSGRATGELFFGEGSRLTVL.

This chain links TRBV25-1 with TRBJ2-3; D is uncertain. V dropped 1 base and J dropped 2 bases, with 16 bases sitting between them. Germline V lookup: CDR1 MGHDK, CDR2 SYGVNS. CDR3 length: 17 amino acids. The CDR3: CASSESSSVSPTDTQYF. CDR3 in DNA: TGTGCCAGCAGTGAATCCTCATCGGTCTCTCCCACAGATACGCAGTATTTT.

V usage is TRBV29-1 and J usage is TRBJ1-2; D remains ambiguous. V lost 2 bases to trimming and J lost 3 bases, with 7 bases between them. The CDR3 runs 12 residues. Germline-derived CDR1 and CDR2 are SQVTM and ANQGSEA. CDR3 protein: CSVESRYYGYTF. The CDR3 nucleotides read TGCAGCGTTGAATCCCGATACTATGGCTACACCTTC.

This clonotype was detected a few times. This chain links TRBV12-3 or TRBV12-4 with TRBJ2-2, with D perhaps TRBD2 (6 bases). The ends were cut back, 5 bases at V and 7 bases at J, with 17 bases in the middle. The length of the CDR3 is 15 residues. In DNA, the CDR3 is TGTGCCAGCAGTCCCCTCACTAGCTCGTACGGGGAGCTGTTTTTT. Translated: CASSPLTSSYGELFF.

The chain combines TRBV7-9 with TRBJ2-5; 7 positions match TRBD2. With 0 bases clipped from V and 0 bases from J, the junction kept 1 base outside the gene matches. The CDR3 has 15 amino acids. CDR1 and CDR2 (germline): SEHNR, FQNEAQ (reference sequence). The CDR3 nucleotides read TGTGCCAGCAGCTTAGCCACTAGCGACCAAGAGACCCAGTACTTC. This encodes CASSLATSDQETQYF.

This clonotype appeared a few times. This sequence joins TRBV29-1 and TRBJ2-7, with D possibly TRBD1 on 6 matching bases. Trimming took off 7 bases at V and 2 bases at J, with 18 bases between the two ends. There are 14 residues in the CDR3. Germline values: CDR1 SQVTM, CDR2 ANQGSEA. This CDR3 reads CSAGVRGITYEQYF. DNA for the CDR3: TGCAGCGCCGGGGTCAGGGGAATTACCTACGAGCAGTACTTC.

V gene TRBV24-1 combines with J gene TRBJ2-1; D might be TRBD1 or TRBD2, each matching 5 bases. Trimming removed 10 bases at V and 9 bases at J, with 15 bases between. The CDR3 consists of 12 residues. The germline CDR1 and CDR2 sequences are KGHDR and SFDVKD. CDR3 sequence: CATEWGSGEQFF. The CDR3 nucleotides read TGTGCCACGGAATGGGGGTCGGGTGAGCAGTTCTTC.

The V and J genes are TRBV18 and TRBJ2-5, with 8 bases matching TRBD1. Losses at the gene ends were 4 bases for V and 4 bases for J; bases not matched to a gene: 8. From germline, CDR1 is KGHSH and CDR2 LQKENI. The CDR3 has 15 residues. CDR3 nucleotide sequence: TGTGCCAGCTCACAGGACAGGGCTATGGGAGAGACCCAGTACTTC. Encoded protein: CASSQDRAMGETQYF.

The table lists this clonotype with a few counts. The rearrangement joins TRBV5-6 to TRBJ2-1, with 8 bases identical to TRBD2. The junction had 7 bases not matched to a gene; V was cut back by 3 bases and J by 2 bases. Germline V lookup: CDR1 SGHDT, CDR2 YYEEEE. This CDR3 is 16 amino acids long. CDR3 DNA sequence: TGTGCCAGCAGCTCGAGCGGGAGCCCACCCTACAATGAGCAGTTCTTC. Amino acid sequence: CASSSSGSPPYNEQFF.

This clonotype was seen only a few times. The rearrangement joins TRBV7-9 to TRBJ2-1; D perhaps matches TRBD1 (5 bases). V shed 4 bases and J shed 2 bases, with 18 bases lying between them. Per the germline V gene, CDR1 is SEHNR and CDR2 is FQNEAQ (reference sequence). The CDR3 loop spans 17 amino acids. CDR3 region: CASSSSAWGRTYNEQFF. The DNA of the CDR3 is TGTGCCAGCAGCTCCAGCGCGTGGGGCAGGACCTACAATGAGCAGTTCTTC. Variable domain in full (rest from reference TRBV7-9 and TRBJ2-1): DTGVSQNPRHKITKRGQNVTFRCDPISEHNRLYWYRQTLGQGPEFLTYFQNEAQLEKSRLLSDRFSAERPKGSFSTLEIQRTEQGDSAMYLCASSSSAWGRTYNEQFFGPGTRLTVL.

The chain is built from TRBV3-1 and TRBJ2-7; TRBD1 is a possible D gene (6 bases). Germline V gene data show CDR1 as LGHDT and CDR2 as YNNKEL (reference sequence). Trimming stripped 1 base from V and 2 bases from J, with 12 bases between. This CDR3 is built from 15 residues. CDR3 loop: CASSQAQGTTYEQYF. CDR3 coding DNA: TGTGCCAGCAGCCAAGCGCAGGGGACCACCTACGAGCAGTACTTC.

The table lists this clonotype with a few counts. This chain connects TRBV7-3 to TRBJ2-3, with 7 bases matching TRBD2. V lost 5 bases to trimming and J lost 9 bases; unmatched junction nucleotides: 14. This CDR3 region has 15 residues. In germline, CDR1 is SGHTA, CDR2 FQGTGA. CDR3 region: CASSPTPSASGTQYF. DNA for the CDR3: TGTGCCAGCAGCCCTACCCCTTCGGCTAGCGGCACGCAGTATTTT.

This clonotype was counted only a few times. J is TRBJ1-3 and V is TRBV15; 7 positions agree with TRBD1. The germline CDR1 and CDR2 sequences are LNHNV and YYDKDF (reference sequence). J gave up 6 bases and V 4 bases, and 6 bases lay outside the gene matches. The CDR3 contains 14 residues. As DNA, the CDR3 is TGTGCCACCAGCACACACAGGGGAGAAAACACCATATATTTT. It yields the protein CATSTHRGENTIYF.

This chain connects TRBV19 to TRBJ1-1; TRBD1 is a possible D gene (6 bases). Germline CDR1 reads LNHDA; CDR2 reads SQIVND (reference sequence). This CDR3 region has 14 residues. V was trimmed by 5 bases and J by 6 bases, leaving 16 bases between them. CDR3 residues: CASSQPGQRAEAFF. CDR3 DNA sequence: TGTGCCAGTAGTCAGCCAGGACAGCGCGCTGAAGCTTTCTTT.

This clonotype was seen a few times. The gene calls are TRBV6-5 and TRBJ1-1; no clear D. The ends were cut back, 3 bases at V and 10 bases at J, with 33 bases in the middle. There are 19 residues in the CDR3. From germline, CDR1 is MNHEY and CDR2 SVGAGI. The CDR3 here is CASSYSKRSSYYGKDGAFF. CDR3 nucleotide sequence: TGTGCCAGCAGTTATTCTAAAAGAAGCAGTTATTATGGCAAGGATGGAGCTTTCTTT.

This chain joins TRBV5-1 and TRBJ1-2; D is undetermined. With 4 bases removed from V and 1 base from J, the gap between germline ends came to 20 bases. The CDR3 totals 17 residues. Germline V gene data show CDR1 as SGHRS and CDR2 as YFSETQ. The CDR3 protein is CASSTSPRKTDNYGYTF. CDR3 coding DNA: TGCGCCAGCAGCACCTCCCCACGGAAAACCGATAACTATGGCTACACCTTC.

This chain links TRBV15 with TRBJ2-7; TRBD1 is a possible D gene (5 bases). V was pared by 2 bases and J by 3 bases, with 5 bases between. The CDR3 contains 12 residues. Germline V lookup: CDR1 LNHNV, CDR2 YYDKDF (reference sequence). CDR3 nucleotide sequence: TGTGCCACCAGCAGACAGGGCTACGAGCAGTACTTC. Residues: CATSRQGYEQYF. The entire variable domain, with the rest obtained from reference TRBV15 and TRBJ2-7, is as follows: DAMVIQNPRYQVTQFGKPVTLSCSQTLNHNVMYWYQQKSSQAPKLLFHYYDKDFNNEADTPDNFQSRRPNTSFCFLDIRSPGLGDTAMYLCATSRQGYEQYFGPGTRLTVT.

The chain links TRBV7-8 to TRBJ2-3, with D possibly being TRBD2 (5 bases). Looked up from germline, CDR1 is SGHVS and CDR2 is FQNEAQ. V was clipped by 6 bases and J by 6 bases, with 16 bases between them. The CDR3 is 14 residues long. CDR3 sequence: CASSIRGSLDTQYF. CDR3 in DNA: TGTGCCAGCAGTATTAGAGGGAGTCTGGATACGCAGTATTTT.

This clonotype was counted a few times. This chain links TRBV4-3 with TRBJ2-7, with 10 positions matching TRBD1. This CDR3 is built from 16 residues. The germline CDR1 and CDR2 sequences are LGHNA and YSLEER. The V segment lost 0 bases and the J segment 2 bases; nucleotides outside the gene matches: 4. CDR3 amino acids: CASSQEGTGVPYEQYF. CDR3 DNA: TGCGCCAGCAGCCAAGAAGGGACAGGGGTTCCCTACGAGCAGTACTTC.

The chain joins TRBV5-4 to TRBJ2-1, with a tentative D call TRBD2 (6 bases). The CDR3 covers 15 residues. CDR1 SGHNT and CDR2 YYREEE come from the germline V gene (reference sequence). V was trimmed by 0 bases and J by 7 bases, leaving 14 bases between them. CDR3 nucleotide sequence: TGTGCCAGCAGCTTGGTGGCTACCAGCGGGAATGAGCAGTTCTTC. As protein: CASSLVATSGNEQFF.

This clonotype was seen many times. The chain joins TRBV12-3 or TRBV12-4 to TRBJ2-4; the D gene could be TRBD1 or TRBD2 (5 bases each). The V end was cut by 1 base, the J end by 9 bases, with 10 bases between. The CDR3 runs to 13 residues. The CDR3 is CASSLGGAGIQYF. Written as DNA, the CDR3 is TGTGCCAGCAGTTTAGGAGGGGCGGGCATTCAGTACTTC.